This entry is about one TCR beta chain. The antigen remains undetermined. This entry is derived from a study of T cell responses to AZD1222 COVID-19 vaccine. Findings and limits, study-wide: Vaccine-related CD4 TCRs covered spike, predominating at 160-218 and 743-854. The number of AZD1222 recipients seropositive at baseline was only 6 or 7. White British donors predominated, females outnumbered males, and clonal diversity was possibly underestimated.

CDR1 and CDR2 (germline): SGHTA, FQGNSA. The ends lost 7 bases at V and 1 base at J; junction bases unmatched: 9. The CDR3 is 16 amino acids. Timing groups of about 4 and about 12 weeks for second doses were pooled. Produced via immunoSEQ multiplex PCR; TCRdb's table is partial and in-frame only. The table includes fewer than 30,000 clones, 70% to 90% detected once. V gene TRBV7-2 combines with J gene TRBJ2-7; the match to TRBD2 covers 11 bases. Material: peripheral blood, obtained 28 days after the second AZD1222 dose. The TCR originated in an adult who received the AZD1222 COVID-19 vaccine. Here the CDR3 reads CASTPLGTSGSYEQYF. DNA for the CDR3: TGTGCCAGCACCCCTCTAGGGACTAGCGGATCCTACGAGCAGTACTTC.